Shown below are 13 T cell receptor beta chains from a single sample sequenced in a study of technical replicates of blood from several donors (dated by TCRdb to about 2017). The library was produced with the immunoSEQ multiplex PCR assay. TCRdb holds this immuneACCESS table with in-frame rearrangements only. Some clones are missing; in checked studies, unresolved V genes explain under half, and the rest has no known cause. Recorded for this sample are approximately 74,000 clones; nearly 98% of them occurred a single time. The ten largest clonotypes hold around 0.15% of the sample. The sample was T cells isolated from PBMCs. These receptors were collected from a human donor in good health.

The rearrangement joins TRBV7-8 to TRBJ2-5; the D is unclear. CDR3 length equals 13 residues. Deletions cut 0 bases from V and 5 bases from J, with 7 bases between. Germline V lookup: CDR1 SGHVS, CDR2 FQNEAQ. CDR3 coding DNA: TGTGCCAGCAGCTTAGCTTTCTCGGAGACCCAGTACTTC. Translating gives CASSLAFSETQYF.

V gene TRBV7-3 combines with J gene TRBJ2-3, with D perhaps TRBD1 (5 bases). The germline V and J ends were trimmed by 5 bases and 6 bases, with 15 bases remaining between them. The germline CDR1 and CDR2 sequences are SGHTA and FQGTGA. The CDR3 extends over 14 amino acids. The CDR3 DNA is TGTGCCAGCAGCCTCACTTGGAAGGGGGATACGCAGTATTTT. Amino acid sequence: CASSLTWKGDTQYF.

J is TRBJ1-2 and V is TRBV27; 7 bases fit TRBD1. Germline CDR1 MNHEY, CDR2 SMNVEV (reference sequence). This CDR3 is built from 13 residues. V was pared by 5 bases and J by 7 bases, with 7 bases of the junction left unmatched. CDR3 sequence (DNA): TGTGCCAGCAGTCTCTTGACAGGGTTTGGCTACACCTTC. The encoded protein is CASSLLTGFGYTF.

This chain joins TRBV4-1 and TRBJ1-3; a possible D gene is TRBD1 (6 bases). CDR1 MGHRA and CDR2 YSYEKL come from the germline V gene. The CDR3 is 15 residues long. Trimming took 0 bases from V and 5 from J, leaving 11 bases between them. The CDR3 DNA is TGCGCCAGCAGCCAAGAACAGGGTGCGAGAAACACCATATATTTT. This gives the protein CASSQEQGARNTIYF.

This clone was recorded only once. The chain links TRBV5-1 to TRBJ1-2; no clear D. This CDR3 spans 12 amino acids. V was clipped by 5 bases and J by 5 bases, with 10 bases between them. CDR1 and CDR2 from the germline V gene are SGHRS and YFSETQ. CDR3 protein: CASSNAGYGYTF. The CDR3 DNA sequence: TGCGCCAGCAGTAACGCCGGTTATGGCTACACCTTC. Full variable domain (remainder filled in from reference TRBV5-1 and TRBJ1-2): KAGVTQTPRYLIKTRGQQVTLSCSPISGHRSVSWYQQTPGQGLQFLFEYFSETQRNKGNFPGRFSGRQFSNSRSEMNVSTLELGDSALYLCASSNAGYGYTFGSGTRLTVV.

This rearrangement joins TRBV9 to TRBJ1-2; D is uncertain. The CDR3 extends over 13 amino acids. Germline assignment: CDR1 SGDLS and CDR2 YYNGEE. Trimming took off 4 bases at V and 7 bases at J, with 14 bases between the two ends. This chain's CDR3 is CASSSREGSGYTF. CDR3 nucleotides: TGTGCCAGCAGCTCCCGGGAGGGCTCTGGCTACACCTTC.

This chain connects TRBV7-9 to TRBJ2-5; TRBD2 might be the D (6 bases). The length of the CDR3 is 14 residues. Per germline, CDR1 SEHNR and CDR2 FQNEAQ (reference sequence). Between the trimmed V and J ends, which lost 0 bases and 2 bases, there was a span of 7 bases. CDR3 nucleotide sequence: TGTGCCAGCAGCTTAGCGGGGGGTCAAGAGACCCAGTACTTC. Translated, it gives CASSLAGGQETQYF.

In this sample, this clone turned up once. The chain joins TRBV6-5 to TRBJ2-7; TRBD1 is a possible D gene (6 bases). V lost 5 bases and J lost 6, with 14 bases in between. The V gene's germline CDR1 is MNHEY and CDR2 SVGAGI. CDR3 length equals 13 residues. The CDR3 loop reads CASSQDRQAEQYF. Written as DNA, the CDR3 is TGTGCCAGCAGTCAAGATCGACAGGCCGAGCAGTACTTC.

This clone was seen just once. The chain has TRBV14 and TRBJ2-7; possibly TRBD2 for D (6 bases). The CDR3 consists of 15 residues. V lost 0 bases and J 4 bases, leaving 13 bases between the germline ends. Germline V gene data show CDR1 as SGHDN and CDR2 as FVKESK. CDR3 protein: CASSQDSGGFYEQYF. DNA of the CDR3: TGTGCCAGCAGCCAAGACTCCGGGGGTTTTTACGAGCAGTACTTC.

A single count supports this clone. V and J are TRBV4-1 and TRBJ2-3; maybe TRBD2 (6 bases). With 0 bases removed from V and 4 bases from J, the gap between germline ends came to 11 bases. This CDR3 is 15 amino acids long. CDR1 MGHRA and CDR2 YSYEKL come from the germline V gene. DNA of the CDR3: TGCGCCAGCAGCCAAGATCCCGGGGAGGCAGATACGCAGTATTTT. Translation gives CASSQDPGEADTQYF.

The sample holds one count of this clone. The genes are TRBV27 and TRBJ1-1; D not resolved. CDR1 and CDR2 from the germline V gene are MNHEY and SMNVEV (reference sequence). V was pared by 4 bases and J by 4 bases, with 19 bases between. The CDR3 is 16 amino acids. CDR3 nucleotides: TGTGCCAGCAGTTCACATGAGGTTGGTGGTCGCACTGAAGCTTTCTTT. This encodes CASSSHEVGGRTEAFF.

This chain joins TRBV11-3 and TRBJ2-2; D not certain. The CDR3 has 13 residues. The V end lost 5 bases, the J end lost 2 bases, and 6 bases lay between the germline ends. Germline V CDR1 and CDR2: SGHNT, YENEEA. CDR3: CASSQINTGELFF. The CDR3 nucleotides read TGTGCCAGCAGCCAGATTAACACCGGGGAGCTGTTTTTT.

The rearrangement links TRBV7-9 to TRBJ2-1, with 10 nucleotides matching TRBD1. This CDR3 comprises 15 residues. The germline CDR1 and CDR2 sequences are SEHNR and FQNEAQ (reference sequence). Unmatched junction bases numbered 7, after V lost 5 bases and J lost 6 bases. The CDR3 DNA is TGTGCCAGCAGCCCTGACAGGGGGCGCACCAATGAGCAGTTCTTC. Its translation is CASSPDRGRTNEQFF.